Below, 29 T cell receptor beta chains from the same sample are listed, as sequenced in a study of T cell responses to AZD1222 COVID-19 vaccine. Method: immunoSEQ multiplex PCR; TCRdb's copy keeps in-frame clones and lacks some. The sample gives more than 250,000 clones, 90% to 95% of which show up once; 0.55% is in the top ten. The sequences come from peripheral blood, collected on day 0 of AZD1222 vaccination. All receptors derive from an adult in good health.

This clone is a singleton in its sample. The rearrangement links TRBV11-2 to TRBJ2-5; tentatively, D is TRBD1 (6 bases). Germline CDR1 reads SGHAT; CDR2 reads FQNNGV. The CDR3 runs to 13 residues. Trimming pared 5 bases from V and 2 bases from J, leaving 9 bases between. CDR3 sequence: CASSQGQQETQYF. CDR3 coding DNA: TGTGCCAGCAGCCAGGGGCAGCAAGAGACCCAGTACTTC.

V gene TRBV5-1 combines with J gene TRBJ2-3; D not resolved. The V end was cut by 0 bases, the J end by 5 bases, with 10 bases between. CDR3 length: 14 amino acids. CDR1 SGHRS and CDR2 YFSETQ come from the germline V gene. CDR3 nucleotide sequence: TGCGCCAGCAGCTTGGCTGGGATAGGAGATACGCAGTATTTT. It codes for CASSLAGIGDTQYF.

The rearrangement uses TRBV15 and TRBJ1-1, with D unclear. The CDR3 is 14 residues long. Germline values: CDR1 LNHNV, CDR2 YYDKDF (reference sequence). V was clipped by 0 bases and J by 4 bases, with 9 bases between them. The CDR3 bases are TGTGCCACCAGCAGAGATCAAAGCAGCACTGAAGCTTTCTTT. It translates to CATSRDQSSTEAFF.

Comment on this clone: The sample holds other DNA sequences that translate to the same CDR3. J is TRBJ1-4 and V is TRBV19; tentatively, D is TRBD1 (5 bases). The CDR3 length is 14 residues. V was trimmed by 6 bases and J by 0 bases, leaving 8 bases between them. Germline V lookup: CDR1 LNHDA, CDR2 SQIVND (reference sequence). The CDR3: CASSPTATNEKLFF. The DNA for the CDR3 is TGTGCCAGTAGCCCGACAGCAACTAATGAAAAACTGTTTTTT.

This clone appeared once. The V gene is TRBV13, the J gene TRBJ2-1; TRBD2 aligns across 13 bases. Germline V CDR1 and CDR2: PRHDT, FYEKMQ (reference sequence). V trimming: 2 bases; J trimming: 8 bases; junction bases outside the gene matches: 6. This CDR3 has 16 amino acids. CDR3 sequence: CASSLRGLAGVDEQFF. For the CDR3, the DNA is TGTGCCAGCAGCTTACGAGGACTAGCGGGAGTAGATGAGCAGTTCTTC.

V is TRBV9 and J is TRBJ2-6; unclear D gene. This CDR3 has 16 residues. CDR1 is SGDLS, CDR2 YYNGEE, per germline. V was clipped by 0 bases and J by 0 bases, with 7 bases between them. The CDR3 bases are TGTGCCAGCAGCGTAGGATGGGGCTCTGGGGCCAACGTCCTGACTTTC. As protein: CASSVGWGSGANVLTF.

The chain recombines TRBV2 with TRBJ1-1; D uncertain. V lost 1 base, J lost 0 bases, and 6 bases lay in between. The germline V gene encodes CDR1 SNHLY and CDR2 FYNNEI. The CDR3 length is 14 residues. CDR3 region: CASSEVMVNTEAFF. The CDR3 DNA reads as TGTGCCAGCAGTGAAGTTATGGTGAACACTGAAGCTTTCTTT.

V usage is TRBV6-4 and J usage is TRBJ2-3, with TRBD2 as a possible D gene (5 bases). This CDR3 contains 14 residues. Germline V CDR1 and CDR2: MRHNA, SNTAGT. The germline V and J ends were trimmed by 3 bases and 6 bases, with 13 bases remaining between them. Written as DNA, the CDR3 is TGTGCCAGCAGTGAGAGCGGCTCTAGGGATACGCAGTATTTT. Residues: CASSESGSRDTQYF.

V usage is TRBV4-2 and J usage is TRBJ2-1; tentatively, D is TRBD2 (6 bases). The CDR3 consists of 18 residues. Trimming removed 2 bases from V and 0 bases from J, with 17 bases in between. The germline gives CDR1 LGHNA, CDR2 YNFKEQ. The CDR3 region has the DNA TGTGCCAGCAGCCAAATCAGTTCCAAGGACTACTCCTACAATGAGCAGTTCTTC. This sequence encodes CASSQISSKDYSYNEQFF.

The chain uses TRBV24-1 and TRBJ2-2, with D possibly TRBD2 on 6 matching bases. The CDR3 sequence is 16 residues long. Looked up from germline, CDR1 is KGHDR and CDR2 is SFDVKD. The V end was cut by 5 bases, the J end by 1 base, with 13 bases between. This CDR3 is CATSVLADQNTGELFF. CDR3 DNA: TGTGCCACCAGTGTTTTAGCGGACCAGAACACCGGGGAGCTGTTTTTT.

The chain uses TRBV5-1 and TRBJ2-5, with TRBD2 matching over 9 bases. CDR3 size: 15 residues. Germline V gives CDR1 SGHRS, CDR2 YFSETQ. Trimming removed 2 bases from V and 0 bases from J; junction bases left unmatched: 2. The CDR3 is CASSLVAGDQETQYF. The CDR3 DNA follows: TGCGCCAGCAGCTTAGTAGCGGGGGACCAAGAGACCCAGTACTTC.

J is TRBJ2-3 and V is TRBV28; TRBD1 agrees at 8 bases. The CDR3 has 15 amino acids. CDR1 and CDR2 (germline): MDHEN, SYDVKM. J gave up 0 bases and V 4 bases, and 3 bases lay outside the gene matches. The CDR3 loop is CASSSQGASTDTQYF. The CDR3 DNA follows: TGTGCCAGCAGTTCGCAGGGGGCTAGCACAGATACGCAGTATTTT.

This chain uses TRBV5-1 with TRBJ2-7, with 8 bases fitting TRBD1. Germline V gives CDR1 SGHRS, CDR2 YFSETQ. The ends lost 1 base at V and 5 bases at J; junction bases unmatched: 8. This CDR3 contains 15 residues. This chain's CDR3 is CASSLRPGGVNEQYF. The CDR3 bases are TGCGCCAGCAGCTTGAGGCCAGGGGGCGTGAACGAGCAGTACTTC.

The V and J genes are TRBV27 and TRBJ2-7; 9 positions agree with TRBD1. The CDR3 spans 14 residues. Germline trimming cut 7 bases from V and 2 bases from J; bases unmatched to any gene: 6. Germline assignment: CDR1 MNHEY and CDR2 SMNVEV (reference sequence). The chain's CDR3 is CASTKTGGTYEQYF. The CDR3 DNA is TGTGCCAGCACAAAGACAGGGGGAACCTACGAGCAGTACTTC.

The chain employs TRBV28 and TRBJ2-7, with 8 bases fitting TRBD1. V lost 5 bases and J lost 4; bases outside the gene matches: 10. CDR1 MDHEN and CDR2 SYDVKM come from the germline V gene. CDR3 length: 15 amino acids. DNA of the CDR3: TGTGCCAGCAGTACCGGACAGGGAAAGTTTTACGAGCAGTACTTC. It specifies CASSTGQGKFYEQYF.

The chain couples TRBV18 to TRBJ2-1; 9 bases agree with TRBD1. The CDR3 runs 15 residues. With 3 bases clipped from V and 9 bases from J, the junction kept 9 bases outside the gene matches. CDR1 is KGHSH, CDR2 LQKENI, per germline. The CDR3, as DNA: TGTGCCAGCTCACCGCCGGGGACAGGGAGGGGTGAGCAGTTCTTC. It encodes CASSPPGTGRGEQFF.

The chain employs TRBV28 and TRBJ1-1, with a tentative D call TRBD1 (5 bases). V gave up 8 bases and J gave up 4 bases, with 20 bases separating them. The CDR3 is 15 amino acids. Germline V gene sequence: CDR1 MDHEN, CDR2 SYDVKM. The CDR3 is CASASGASRTTEAFF. CDR3 DNA sequence: TGTGCCAGCGCTTCTGGGGCATCTCGAACCACTGAAGCTTTCTTT.

This clone was seen only a few times. The CDR3 DNA follows: TGTGCCACCAGCGGAGGGGAGAGGACCCAGCATTTT. The encoded protein is CATSGGERTQHF. The chain carries TRBV15 and TRBJ1-5; perhaps TRBD1 as D (5 bases). The germline CDR1 and CDR2 sequences are LNHNV and YYDKDF (reference sequence). This CDR3 has 12 residues. V was clipped by 5 bases and J by 11 bases, with 13 bases between them.

V usage is TRBV12-3 or TRBV12-4 and J usage is TRBJ2-2; no firm D call. This CDR3 region has 11 residues. Trimming pared 7 bases from V and 6 bases from J, leaving 6 bases between. The CDR3 DNA is TGTGCCAGCACTAAGTCCGGGGAGCTGTTTTTT. It translates to CASTKSGELFF.

This sequence joins TRBV15 and TRBJ2-7; 11 positions match TRBD1. Germline assignment: CDR1 LNHNV and CDR2 YYDKDF (reference sequence). The CDR3 extends over 15 amino acids. V lost 5 bases to trimming and J lost 2 bases; unmatched junction nucleotides: 5. CDR3 loop: CATSEGGQGAYEQYF. The CDR3 nucleotides read TGTGCCACCAGCGAGGGGGGACAGGGGGCCTACGAGCAGTACTTC.

The V gene is TRBV21-1, the J gene TRBJ1-2. TRBV21-1 is listed as a pseudogene. This CDR3 region has 16 residues. The CDR3 coding sequence is TGTGCCAGCAGCAAAGGGGGGTGGGGTTTTAACTATGGCTACACCTTC. This gives the protein CASSKGGWGFNYGYTF.

V usage is TRBV5-1 and J usage is TRBJ2-1; 9 nucleotides line up with TRBD2. After removal of 0 bases from V and 1 base from J, the junction contained 11 bases not matched to a gene. The CDR3 totals 19 residues. Germline V CDR1 and CDR2: SGHRS, YFSETQ. CDR3 protein: CASSLGVSGSLGSYNEQFF. CDR3 nucleotide sequence: TGCGCCAGCAGCTTGGGGGTTAGCGGGAGTCTAGGATCCTACAATGAGCAGTTCTTC.

The chain joins TRBV6-5 to TRBJ1-1; no clear D. V dropped 5 bases and J dropped 8 bases, with 9 bases sitting between them. Germline V CDR1 and CDR2: MNHEY, SVGAGI. This CDR3 spans 11 amino acids. The CDR3 reads CASSTGAEAFF. The CDR3 DNA is TGTGCCAGCAGTACCGGAGCAGAAGCTTTCTTT.

This clone was found once. The chain couples TRBV5-1 to TRBJ2-1; TRBD2 aligns across 9 bases. The CDR3 contains 16 residues. Germline CDR1 is SGHRS and CDR2 is YFSETQ. The ends lost 0 bases at V and 6 bases at J; junction bases unmatched: 7. As DNA, the CDR3 is TGCGCCAGCAGCTTGGCAGTAGCGGGAGTGAGCAATGAGCAGTTCTTC. This codes for CASSLAVAGVSNEQFF.

This chain connects TRBV7-9 to TRBJ2-7; a possible D gene is TRBD2 (5 bases). V lost 5 bases and J 0 bases, leaving 14 bases between the germline ends. The CDR3 contains 15 residues. CDR1 and CDR2 (germline): SEHNR, FQNEAQ (reference sequence). The CDR3 loop is CASSDGGHSSYEQYF. Written as DNA, the CDR3 is TGTGCCAGCAGCGACGGAGGCCATAGCTCCTACGAGCAGTACTTC.

This clone was seen just once. The rearrangement links TRBV19 to TRBJ2-2, with D maybe TRBD1 (6 bases). The length of the CDR3 is 15 residues. V was clipped by 6 bases and J by 3 bases, with 14 bases between them. CDR1 LNHDA and CDR2 SQIVND come from the germline V gene (reference sequence). The CDR3 DNA is TGTGCCAGTAGAACCAGGACAGACGACACCGGGGAGCTGTTTTTT. It specifies CASRTRTDDTGELFF.

The rearrangement uses TRBV24-1 and TRBJ2-1, with D uncertain. Germline V CDR1 and CDR2: KGHDR, SFDVKD. With 4 bases removed from V and 3 bases from J, the gap between germline ends came to 9 bases. CDR3 length: 14 amino acids. The CDR3 protein is CATSDPTSYNEQFF. In DNA, the CDR3 is TGTGCCACCAGTGACCCGACAAGCTACAATGAGCAGTTCTTC.

This clone was detected only once. The CDR3 spells CASSGRTSMHNEQFF. The CDR3, as DNA: TGTGCCAGCAGCGGCCGGACTAGCATGCACAATGAGCAGTTCTTC. This rearrangement joins TRBV9 to TRBJ2-1; TRBD2 aligns across 8 bases. CDR3 length: 15 amino acids. The germline V gene has CDR1 SGDLS and CDR2 YYNGEE. The V and J ends lost 3 bases and 5 bases, in that order; junction bases with no gene match: 7.

This clone came up a few times. The chain combines TRBV30 with TRBJ1-1; possibly TRBD1 for D (6 bases). Germline assignment: CDR1 GTSNPN and CDR2 SVGIG (reference sequence). Trimming left V 3 bases short and J 0 bases short, with 11 bases between. This CDR3 is 14 amino acids long. The CDR3 region is CAWSSGVVNTEAFF. The CDR3 bases are TGTGCCTGGAGCTCAGGGGTCGTGAACACTGAAGCTTTCTTT.